This TCR beta chain is drawn from a study of CD8 T cells in Susac syndrome. This clonotype was seen only once. The authors reverse transcribed roughly 0.5 to 1 ug RNA with random hexamers. It was immunoSEQ multiplex PCR that amplified TCR beta CDR3 across 54 Vbeta and 13 Jbeta. TCRdb called the immunoSEQ multiplex PCR reads again in MiXCR, with one record for every CDR3 protein. The sample consists of 230,000 or so distinct CDR3 sequences, around 96% of them appearing once. The multiple sclerosis controls, all treatment-naive patients, had relapsing-remitting disease that was stable or active. Looked up from germline, CDR1 is MDHEN and CDR2 is SYDVKM. The CDR3 extends over 15 amino acids. The V gene lost 10 bases and the J gene lost 0 bases, with 18 bases spanning the gap.

This clonotype was sampled from a human donor with multiple sclerosis. Sample: CD4+ T cells from PBMCs. The chain links TRBV28 to TRBJ1-1, with TRBD1 as a possible D gene (5 bases). Here the CDR3 DNA reads TGTGCCATCAAGGGGTGGAAGAGCATGAACACTGAAGCTTTCTTT. It specifies CAIKGWKSMNTEAFF.